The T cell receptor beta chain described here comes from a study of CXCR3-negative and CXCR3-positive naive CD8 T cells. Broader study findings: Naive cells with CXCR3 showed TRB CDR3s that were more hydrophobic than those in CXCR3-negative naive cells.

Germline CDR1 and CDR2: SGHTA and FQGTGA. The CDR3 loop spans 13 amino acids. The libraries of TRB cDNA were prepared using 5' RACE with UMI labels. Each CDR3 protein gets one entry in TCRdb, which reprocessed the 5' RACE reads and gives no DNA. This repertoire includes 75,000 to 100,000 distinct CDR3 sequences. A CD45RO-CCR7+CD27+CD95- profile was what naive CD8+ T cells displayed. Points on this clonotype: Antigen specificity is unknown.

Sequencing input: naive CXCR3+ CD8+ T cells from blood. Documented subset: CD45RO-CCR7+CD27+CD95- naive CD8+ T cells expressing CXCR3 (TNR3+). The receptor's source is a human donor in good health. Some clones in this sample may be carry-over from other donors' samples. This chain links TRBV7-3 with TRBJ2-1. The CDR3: CARSPTSGNEQFF.